The 4 T cell receptor beta chains listed next were all sequenced from one sample in a study of Ad26.COV2.S vaccination and SARS-CoV-2 variants. TCRdb keeps only in-frame clones here, not all; method: immunoSEQ multiplex PCR. The sample has approximately 400,000 clones, 70% to 90% seen once. Treatment in this sample: roughly 18 received Ad26.COV2.S at low or high dose, single or two shots; several received placebo; per-sample allocation not given. The investigators took samples on day 63 after the first vaccine or placebo injection. Sample: peripheral blood, taken in a trial of Ad26.COV2.S vaccine versus placebo. The source of these receptors is a person aged 18-65 years who received the Ad26.COV2.S COVID-19 vaccine or a placebo.

The rearrangement links TRBV5-1 to TRBJ2-1; 8 bases fit TRBD2. The CDR3 length is 15 residues. Germline V gene sequence: CDR1 SGHRS, CDR2 YFSETQ. Losses at the gene ends were 0 bases for V and 4 bases for J; bases not matched to a gene: 3. CDR3 nucleotides: TGCGCCAGCAGCTTGGGTAGCGGGGCTTACAATGAGCAGTTCTTC. Protein sequence: CASSLGSGAYNEQFF.

This chain connects TRBV28 to TRBJ1-1; TRBD1 is a possible D gene (5 bases). The CDR3 is 11 residues long. Trimming took off 9 bases at V and 11 bases at J, with 16 bases between the two ends. Per germline, CDR1 MDHEN and CDR2 SYDVKM. This CDR3 reads CASSRGLYAFF. CDR3 DNA: TGTGCCAGTTCGAGGGGCCTCTACGCTTTCTTT. Combining the CDR3 with reference TRBV28 and TRBJ1-1 gives the whole variable domain DVKVTQSSRYLVKRTGEKVFLECVQDMDHENMFWYRQDPGLGLRLIYFSYDVKMKEKGDIPEGYSVSREKKERFSLILESASTNQTSMYLCASSRGLYAFFGQGTRLTVV.

The chain carries TRBV5-1 and TRBJ2-1; the D gene is possibly TRBD2 (6 bases). Trimming took off 2 bases at V and 5 bases at J, with 14 bases between the two ends. The germline CDR1 and CDR2 sequences are SGHRS and YFSETQ. The CDR3 is made up of 15 amino acids. The CDR3 DNA follows: TGCGCCAGCAGCTTAGGCGGACGGGGGAACAATGAGCAGTTCTTC. Amino acid sequence: CASSLGGRGNNEQFF.

About this clone itself: One end of the junction does not line up with germline, which may come from a read error. As DNA, the CDR3 is TGTGCCAGCAGTTTTGGGGCCGCCCAATTAAAGTTC. Its protein product is CASSFGAAQLKF. The V gene is TRBV12-3 or TRBV12-4, the J gene TRBJ2-7, with TRBD1 as a possible D gene (5 bases). The CDR3 totals 12 residues.